These 8 T cell receptor beta chains were sequenced from one sample in a study of cytomegalovirus exposure and HLA in healthy donors. The primer mix had 60 Vbeta and 13 Jbeta primers. This table comes from immunoSEQ multiplex PCR, and its TCRdb copy is limited to in-frame clones, with some not included. The sample lists 150,000 to 200,000 clones, roughly 78% occurring once. The sequenced sample was PBMCs. These receptors were collected from a boy aged 10-17 years in good health and CMV-seronegative.

The chain is built from TRBV9 and TRBJ1-5; no clear D gene. The germline V gene has CDR1 SGDLS and CDR2 YYNGEE. The CDR3 consists of 14 residues. V was clipped by 2 bases and J by 0 bases, with 6 bases between them. The CDR3 sequence is CASSVHYSNQPQHF. As DNA, the CDR3 is TGTGCCAGCAGCGTCCACTATAGCAATCAGCCCCAGCATTTT.

Points on this clone: One junction end does not reproduce the germline sequence, and a read error may be involved. This sample also contains other DNA sequences that code for the same CDR3. The V and J genes are TRBV5-4 and TRBJ2-3, with D uncertain. Germline CDR1 SGHNT, CDR2 YYREEE (reference sequence). This CDR3 region has 13 residues. Here the CDR3 reads CASSSDPTDTQYF. Written as DNA, the CDR3 is TGCGCCAGCAGCAGCGACCCCACAGATACGCAGTATTTT. Full variable domain (remainder filled in from reference TRBV5-4 and TRBJ2-3): ETGVTQSPTHLIKTRGQQVTLRCSSQSGHNTVSWYQQALGQGPQFIFQYYREEENGRGNFPPRFSGLQFPNYSSELNVNALELDDSALYLCASSSDPTDTQYFGPGTRLTVL.

The chain links TRBV7-2 to TRBJ2-5; a possible D gene is TRBD1 (7 bases). This CDR3 comprises 15 residues. CDR1 and CDR2 from the germline V gene are SGHTA and FQGNSA. Deletions cut 1 base from V and 3 bases from J, with 12 bases between. CDR3 bases: TGTGCCAGCAGCTTAGGCGGAGGGGGCGAAGAGACCCAGTACTTC. It encodes CASSLGGGGEETQYF.

The rearrangement joins TRBV4-1 to TRBJ1-2; a possible D gene is TRBD1 (6 bases). The germline V gene has CDR1 MGHRA and CDR2 YSYEKL. CDR3 length: 14 residues. With 10 bases removed from V and 8 bases from J, the gap between germline ends came to 23 bases. The CDR3 spells CATKALGGPYGYTF. CDR3 sequence (DNA): TGCGCCACCAAAGCCCTCGGGGGGCCCTACGGCTACACCTTC.

The chain is built from TRBV5-1 and TRBJ2-7; D is possibly TRBD1 (6 bases). V lost 1 base, J lost 7 bases, and 15 bases lay in between. Germline CDR1 SGHRS, CDR2 YFSETQ. The CDR3 loop spans 14 amino acids. The DNA for the CDR3 is TGCGCCAGCAGCTTGTCACAGGGAGCCCGGGAGCAGTACTTC. Amino acids: CASSLSQGAREQYF.

With respect to this clone: Germline and junction disagree at one end, which may indicate a read error. This chain uses TRBV2 with TRBJ1-1, with D hard to call. CDR1 is SNHLY and CDR2 is FYNNEI in the germline V gene. CDR3 size: 11 residues. CDR3 sequence (DNA): TGTGCCAGCAGGGGATGGACTGAGGCTTTCTTT. It is translated as CASRGWTEAFF.

This clone showed up just a few times. The rearrangement joins TRBV4-1 to TRBJ1-5; D possibly corresponds to TRBD1 (6 bases). Trimming took off 4 bases at V and 3 bases at J, with 10 bases between the two ends. The CDR3 totals 14 residues. CDR1 MGHRA and CDR2 YSYEKL come from the germline V gene. CDR3 DNA sequence: TGCGCCAGCAGCCCTTGGACAGACAATCAGCCCCAGCATTTT. Its protein product is CASSPWTDNQPQHF.

This clone was observed a handful of times. The chain is built from TRBV5-6 and TRBJ1-1, with TRBD1 matching 8 bases. The CDR3 consists of 15 residues. The V segment lost 2 bases and the J segment 3 bases; nucleotides outside the gene matches: 6. The germline V gene has CDR1 SGHDT and CDR2 YYEEEE. The CDR3 DNA sequence: TGTGCCAGCAGCTTTTTGGACAGGGCGGACACTGAAGCTTTCTTT. Amino acid sequence: CASSFLDRADTEAFF. The full variable domain, rest sourced from reference TRBV5-6 and TRBJ1-1, is DAGVTQSPTHLIKTRGQQVTLRCSPKSGHDTVSWYQQALGQGPQFIFQYYEEEERQRGNFPDRFSGHQFPNYSSELNVNALLLGDSALYLCASSFLDRADTEAFFGQGTRLTVV.